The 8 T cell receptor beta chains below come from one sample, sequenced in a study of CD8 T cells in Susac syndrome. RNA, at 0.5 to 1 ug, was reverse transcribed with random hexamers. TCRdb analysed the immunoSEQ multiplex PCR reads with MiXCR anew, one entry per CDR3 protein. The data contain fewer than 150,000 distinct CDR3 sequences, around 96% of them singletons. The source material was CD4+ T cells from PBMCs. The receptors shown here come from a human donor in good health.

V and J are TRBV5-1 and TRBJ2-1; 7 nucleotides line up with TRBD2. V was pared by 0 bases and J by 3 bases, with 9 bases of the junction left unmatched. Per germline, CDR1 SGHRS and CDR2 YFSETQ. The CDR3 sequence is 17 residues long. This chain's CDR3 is CASSLAPSGTVYNEQFF. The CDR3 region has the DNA TGCGCCAGCAGCTTGGCCCCGAGCGGGACCGTCTACAATGAGCAGTTCTTC.

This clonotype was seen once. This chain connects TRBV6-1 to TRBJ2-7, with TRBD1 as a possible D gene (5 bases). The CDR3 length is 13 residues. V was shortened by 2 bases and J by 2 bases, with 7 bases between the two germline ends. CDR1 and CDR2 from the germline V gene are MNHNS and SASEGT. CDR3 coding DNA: TGTGCCAGCAGTGAAACAGGCCCCTACGAGCAGTACTTC. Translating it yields CASSETGPYEQYF.

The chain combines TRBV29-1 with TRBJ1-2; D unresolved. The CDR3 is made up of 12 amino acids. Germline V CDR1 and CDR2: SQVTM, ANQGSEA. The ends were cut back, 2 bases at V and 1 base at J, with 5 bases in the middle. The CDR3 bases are TGCAGCGTTGAAATCGGTAACTATGGCTACACCTTC. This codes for CSVEIGNYGYTF.

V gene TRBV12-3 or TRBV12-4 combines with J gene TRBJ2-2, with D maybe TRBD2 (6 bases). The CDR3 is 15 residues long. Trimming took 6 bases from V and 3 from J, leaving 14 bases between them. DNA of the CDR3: TGTGCCAGCAGGACCTTGGGGGGTCACACCGGGGAGCTGTTTTTT. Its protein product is CASRTLGGHTGELFF.

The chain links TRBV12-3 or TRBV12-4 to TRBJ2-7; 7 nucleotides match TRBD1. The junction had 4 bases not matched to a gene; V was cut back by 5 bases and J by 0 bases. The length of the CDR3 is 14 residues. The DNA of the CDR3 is TGTGCCAGCAGTGTCGACAGGGTCTCCTACGAGCAGTACTTC. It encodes CASSVDRVSYEQYF.

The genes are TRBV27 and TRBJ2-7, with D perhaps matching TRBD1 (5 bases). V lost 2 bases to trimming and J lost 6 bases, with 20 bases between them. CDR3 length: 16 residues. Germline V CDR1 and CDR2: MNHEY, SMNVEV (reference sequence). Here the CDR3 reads CASSLLGPPGWGEQYF. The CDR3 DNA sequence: TGTGCCAGCAGTTTACTCGGGCCTCCAGGGTGGGGCGAGCAGTACTTC.

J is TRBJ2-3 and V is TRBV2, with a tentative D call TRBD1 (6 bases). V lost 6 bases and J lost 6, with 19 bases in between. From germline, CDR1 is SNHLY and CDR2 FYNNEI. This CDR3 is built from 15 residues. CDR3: CASRAGAGGDDTQYF. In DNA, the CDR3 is TGTGCCAGCAGGGCAGGGGCTGGCGGAGACGATACGCAGTATTTT. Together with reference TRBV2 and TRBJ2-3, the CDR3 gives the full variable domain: EPEVTQTPSHQVTQMGQEVILRCVPISNHLYFYWYRQILGQKVEFLVSFYNNEISEKSEIFDDQFSVERPDGSNFTLKIRSTKLEDSAMYFCASRAGAGGDDTQYFGPGTRLTVL.

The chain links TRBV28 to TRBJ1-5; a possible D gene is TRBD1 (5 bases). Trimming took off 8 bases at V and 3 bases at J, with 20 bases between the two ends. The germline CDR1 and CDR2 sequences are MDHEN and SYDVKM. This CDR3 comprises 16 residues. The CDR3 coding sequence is TGTGCCAGCCTAACGGGGACTCGGGCTATCAATCAGCCCCAGCATTTT. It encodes CASLTGTRAINQPQHF.